This TCR beta chain comes out of a study of control samples from healthy donors and cancer patients. Libraries were prepared by immunoSEQ multiplex PCR; TCRdb keeps only in-frame clonotypes and omits some of them. The repertoire holds 100,000 to 150,000 clones, with around 90% as singletons. The table lists this clone with a few counts. Trimming removed 4 bases at V and 0 bases at J, with 22 bases between. Germline CDR1 and CDR2: SGHAT and FQNNGV. The CDR3 has 18 residues. The TCR was taken from a man between 35 and 55 years old in good health. The sample comprised blood. The chain employs TRBV11-2 and TRBJ2-7; weak D call: TRBD2 (6 bases). The CDR3 reads CASSSGPALAETSYEQYF. The DNA for the CDR3 is TGTGCCAGCAGCTCCGGACCGGCCTTAGCGGAGACCTCCTACGAGCAGTACTTC.